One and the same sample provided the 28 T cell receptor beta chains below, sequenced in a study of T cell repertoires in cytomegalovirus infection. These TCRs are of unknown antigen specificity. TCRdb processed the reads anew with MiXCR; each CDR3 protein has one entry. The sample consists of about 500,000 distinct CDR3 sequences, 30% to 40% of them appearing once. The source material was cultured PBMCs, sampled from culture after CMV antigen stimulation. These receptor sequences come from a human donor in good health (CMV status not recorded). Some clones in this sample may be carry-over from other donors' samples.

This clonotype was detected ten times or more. The CDR3 here is CASSLDLGKETQYF. The CDR3 coding sequence is TGTGCCAGCAGCTTAGATTTAGGGAAAGAGACCCAGTACTTC. The V and J genes are TRBV7-2 and TRBJ2-5; D ambiguous. The CDR3 contains 14 residues. Germline lookup yields CDR1 SGHTA and CDR2 FQGNSA. V dropped 1 base and J dropped 3 bases, with 9 bases sitting between them.

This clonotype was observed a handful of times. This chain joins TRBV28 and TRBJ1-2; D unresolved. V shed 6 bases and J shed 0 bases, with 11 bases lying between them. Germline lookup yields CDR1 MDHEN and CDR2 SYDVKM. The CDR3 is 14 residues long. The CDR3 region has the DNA TGTGCCAGCAGCCTTCCGACAACTAACTATGGCTACACCTTC. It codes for CASSLPTTNYGYTF.

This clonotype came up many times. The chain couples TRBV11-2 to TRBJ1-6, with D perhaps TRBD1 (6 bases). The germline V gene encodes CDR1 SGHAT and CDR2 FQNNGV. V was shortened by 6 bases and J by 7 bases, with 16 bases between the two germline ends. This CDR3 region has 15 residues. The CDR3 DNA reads TGTGCCAGCAGGGAGGAGGGGGGAAGGAATTCACCCCTCCACTTT. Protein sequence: CASREEGGRNSPLHF.

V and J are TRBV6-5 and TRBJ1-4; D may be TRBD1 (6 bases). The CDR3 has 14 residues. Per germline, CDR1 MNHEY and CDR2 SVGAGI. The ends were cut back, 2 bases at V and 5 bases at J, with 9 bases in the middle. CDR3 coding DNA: TGTGCCAGCAGTTACGTAACAGGGAATGAAAAACTGTTTTTT. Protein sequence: CASSYVTGNEKLFF.

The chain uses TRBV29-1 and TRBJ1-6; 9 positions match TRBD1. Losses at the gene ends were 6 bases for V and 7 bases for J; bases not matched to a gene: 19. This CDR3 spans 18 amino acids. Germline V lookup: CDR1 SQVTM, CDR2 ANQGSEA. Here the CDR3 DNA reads TGCAGCGTCTCCCTTCCTGGAACCGGGACAGGGAGAAATTCACCCCTCCACTTT. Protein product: CSVSLPGTGTGRNSPLHF.

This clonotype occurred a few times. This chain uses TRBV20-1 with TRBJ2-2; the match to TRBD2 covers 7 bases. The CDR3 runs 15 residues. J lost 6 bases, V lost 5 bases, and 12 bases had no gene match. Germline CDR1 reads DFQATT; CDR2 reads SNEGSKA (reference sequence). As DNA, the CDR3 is TGCAGTGCTTACCTGCGAGATGGGAGGGCCGGGGAGCTGTTTTTT. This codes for CSAYLRDGRAGELFF.

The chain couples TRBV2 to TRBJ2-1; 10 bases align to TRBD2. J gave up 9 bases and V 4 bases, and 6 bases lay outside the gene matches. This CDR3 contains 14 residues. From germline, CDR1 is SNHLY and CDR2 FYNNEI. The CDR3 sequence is CASSVLAGVVEQFF. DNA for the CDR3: TGTGCCAGCAGTGTTCTAGCGGGAGTAGTTGAGCAGTTCTTC.

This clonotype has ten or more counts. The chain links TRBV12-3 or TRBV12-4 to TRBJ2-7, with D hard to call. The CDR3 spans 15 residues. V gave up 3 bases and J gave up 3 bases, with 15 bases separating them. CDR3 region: CASSFPSDLNYEQYF. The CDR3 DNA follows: TGTGCCAGCAGTTTCCCATCCGACCTTAACTACGAGCAGTACTTC.

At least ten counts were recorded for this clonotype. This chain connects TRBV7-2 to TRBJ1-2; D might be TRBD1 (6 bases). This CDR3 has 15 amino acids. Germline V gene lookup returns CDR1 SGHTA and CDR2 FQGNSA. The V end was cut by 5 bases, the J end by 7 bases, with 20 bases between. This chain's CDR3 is CASSLQPGTTFGYTF. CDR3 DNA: TGTGCCAGCAGCCTACAACCCGGGACAACCTTTGGCTACACCTTC.

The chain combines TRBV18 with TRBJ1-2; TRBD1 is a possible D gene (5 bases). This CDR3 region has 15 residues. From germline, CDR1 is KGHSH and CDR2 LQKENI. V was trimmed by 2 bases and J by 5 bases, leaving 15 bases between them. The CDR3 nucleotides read TGTGCCAGCTCACCATATGGAGGGACCGGGTATGGCTACACCTTC. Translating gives CASSPYGGTGYGYTF.

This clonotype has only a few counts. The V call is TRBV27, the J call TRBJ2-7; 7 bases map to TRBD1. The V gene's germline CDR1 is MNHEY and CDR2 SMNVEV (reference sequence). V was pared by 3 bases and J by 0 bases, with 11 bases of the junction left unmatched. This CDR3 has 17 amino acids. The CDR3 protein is CASSFSNRGRSSYEQYF. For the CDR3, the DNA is TGTGCCAGCAGTTTTAGTAACAGGGGTCGAAGCTCCTACGAGCAGTACTTC.

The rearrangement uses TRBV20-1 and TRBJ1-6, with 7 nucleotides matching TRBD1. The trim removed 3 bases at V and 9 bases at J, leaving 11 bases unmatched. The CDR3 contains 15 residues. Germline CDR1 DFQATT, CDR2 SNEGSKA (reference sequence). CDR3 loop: CSAREGQKGSSPLHF. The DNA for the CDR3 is TGCAGTGCTAGGGAGGGACAGAAGGGTAGTTCACCCCTCCACTTT.

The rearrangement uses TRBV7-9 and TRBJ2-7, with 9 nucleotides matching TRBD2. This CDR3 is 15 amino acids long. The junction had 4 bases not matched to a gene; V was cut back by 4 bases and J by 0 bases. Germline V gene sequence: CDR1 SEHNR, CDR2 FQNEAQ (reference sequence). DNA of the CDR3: TGTGCCAGCAGCTCAAATAGCGGGAGCTCCTACGAGCAGTACTTC. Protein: CASSSNSGSSYEQYF.

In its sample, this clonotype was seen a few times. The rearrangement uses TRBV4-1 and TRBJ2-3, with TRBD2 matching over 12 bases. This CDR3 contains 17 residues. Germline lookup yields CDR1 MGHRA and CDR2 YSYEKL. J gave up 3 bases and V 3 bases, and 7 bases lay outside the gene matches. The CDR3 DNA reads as TGCGCCAGCAGCCACGAGACTAGCGGGAGAGTAACAGATACGCAGTATTTT. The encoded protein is CASSHETSGRVTDTQYF.

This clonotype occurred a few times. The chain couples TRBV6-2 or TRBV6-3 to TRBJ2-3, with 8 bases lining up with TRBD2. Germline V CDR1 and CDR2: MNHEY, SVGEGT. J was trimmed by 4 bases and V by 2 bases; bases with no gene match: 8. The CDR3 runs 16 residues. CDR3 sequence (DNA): TGTGCCAGCAGTTACCCAAGCGGGAGTAGCCCAGATACGCAGTATTTT. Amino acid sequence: CASSYPSGSSPDTQYF.

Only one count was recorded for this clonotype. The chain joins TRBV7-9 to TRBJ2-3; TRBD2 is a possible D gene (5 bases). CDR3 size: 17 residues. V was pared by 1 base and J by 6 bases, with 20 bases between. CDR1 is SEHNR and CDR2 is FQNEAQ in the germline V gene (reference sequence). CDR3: CASSLGEWTLPTDTQYF. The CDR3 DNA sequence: TGTGCCAGCAGCTTAGGGGAGTGGACCCTCCCCACGGATACGCAGTATTTT.

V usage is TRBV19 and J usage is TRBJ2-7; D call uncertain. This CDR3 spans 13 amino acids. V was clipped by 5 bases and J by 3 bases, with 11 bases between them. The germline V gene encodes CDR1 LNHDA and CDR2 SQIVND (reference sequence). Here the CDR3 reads CASSPGPYYEQYF. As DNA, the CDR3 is TGTGCCAGTAGTCCCGGGCCCTACTACGAGCAGTACTTC.

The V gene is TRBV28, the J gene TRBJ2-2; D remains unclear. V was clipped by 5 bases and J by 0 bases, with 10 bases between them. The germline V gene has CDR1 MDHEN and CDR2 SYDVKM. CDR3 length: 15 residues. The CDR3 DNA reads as TGTGCCAGCAGTCGGATCTCGCCGAACACCGGGGAGCTGTTTTTT. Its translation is CASSRISPNTGELFF.

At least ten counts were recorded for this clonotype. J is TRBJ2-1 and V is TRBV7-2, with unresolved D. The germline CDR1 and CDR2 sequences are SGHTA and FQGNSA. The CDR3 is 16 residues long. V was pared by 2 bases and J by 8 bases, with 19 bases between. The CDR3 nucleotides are TGTGCCAGCAGCTTATTCGGGTTACAAAAAGGCGATGAGCAGTTCTTC. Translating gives CASSLFGLQKGDEQFF.

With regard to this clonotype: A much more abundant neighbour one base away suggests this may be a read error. CDR3 DNA: TGTGCCAGCAGCTTATCCGCTAGCGGGGGGTCCTATGAGCAGTTCTTC. Translated, it gives CASSLSASGGSYEQFF. The gene calls are TRBV7-2 and TRBJ2-1; 11 bases match TRBD2. CDR3 length: 16 amino acids. J lost 8 bases, V lost 2 bases, and 8 bases had no gene match. Germline-derived CDR1 and CDR2 are SGHTA and FQGNSA.

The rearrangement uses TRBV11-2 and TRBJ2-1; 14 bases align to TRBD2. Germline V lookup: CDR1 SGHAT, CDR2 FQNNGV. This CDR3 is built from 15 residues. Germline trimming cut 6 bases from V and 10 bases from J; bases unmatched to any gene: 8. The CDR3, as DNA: TGTGCCAGCAGTAGGGGGACTAGCGGGGGCCGAGAGCAGTTCTTC. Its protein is CASSRGTSGGREQFF.

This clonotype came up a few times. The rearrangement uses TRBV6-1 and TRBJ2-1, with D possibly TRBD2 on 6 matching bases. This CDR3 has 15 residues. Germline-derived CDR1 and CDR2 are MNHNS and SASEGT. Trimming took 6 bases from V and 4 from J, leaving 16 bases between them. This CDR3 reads CASSEDGGRYNEQFF. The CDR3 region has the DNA TGTGCCAGCAGCGAGGACGGAGGGAGGTACAATGAGCAGTTCTTC.

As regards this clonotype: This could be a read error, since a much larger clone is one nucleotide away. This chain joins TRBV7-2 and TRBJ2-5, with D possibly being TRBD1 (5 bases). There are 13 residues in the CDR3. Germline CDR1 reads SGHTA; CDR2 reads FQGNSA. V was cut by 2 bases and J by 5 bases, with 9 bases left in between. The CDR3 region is CASSLQGVETQYF. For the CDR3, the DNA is TGTGCCAGCAGCTTACAAGGGGTGGAGACCCAGTACTTC.

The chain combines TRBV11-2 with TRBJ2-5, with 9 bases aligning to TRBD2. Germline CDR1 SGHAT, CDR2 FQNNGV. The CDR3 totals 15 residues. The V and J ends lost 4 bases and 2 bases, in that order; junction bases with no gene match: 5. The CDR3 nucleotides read TGTGCCAGCAGCTCCATAGCGGGAGCTCAAGAGACCCAGTACTTC. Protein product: CASSSIAGAQETQYF.

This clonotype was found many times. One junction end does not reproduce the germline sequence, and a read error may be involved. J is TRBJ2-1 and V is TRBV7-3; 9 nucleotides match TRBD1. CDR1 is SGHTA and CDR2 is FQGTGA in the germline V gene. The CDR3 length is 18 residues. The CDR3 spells CASSLTYRGRSSYNEQFF. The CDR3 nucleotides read TGTGCCAGCAGCCTAACCTACAGGGGGCGTAGCTCCTACAATGAGCAGTTCTTC.

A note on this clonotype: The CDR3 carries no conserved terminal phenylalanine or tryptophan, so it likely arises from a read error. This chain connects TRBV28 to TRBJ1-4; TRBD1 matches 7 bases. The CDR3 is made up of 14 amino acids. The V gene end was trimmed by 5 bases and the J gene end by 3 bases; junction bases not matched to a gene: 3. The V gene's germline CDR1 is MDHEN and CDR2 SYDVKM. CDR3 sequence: CASSPGQSNEKLFL. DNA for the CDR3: TGTGCCAGCAGTCCGGGACAGTCTAATGAAAAACTGTTTCTT.

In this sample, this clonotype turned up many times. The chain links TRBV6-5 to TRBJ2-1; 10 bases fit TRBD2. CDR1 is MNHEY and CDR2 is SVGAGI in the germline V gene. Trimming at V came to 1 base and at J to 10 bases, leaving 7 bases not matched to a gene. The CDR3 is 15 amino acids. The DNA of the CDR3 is TGTGCCAGCAGTTACTGGGCTAGCGGGAGATGGGAGCAGTTCTTC. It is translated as CASSYWASGRWEQFF.

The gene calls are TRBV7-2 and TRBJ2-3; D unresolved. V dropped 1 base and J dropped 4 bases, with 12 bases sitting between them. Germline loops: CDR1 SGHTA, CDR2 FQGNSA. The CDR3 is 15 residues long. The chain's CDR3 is CASSLGASLPDTQYF. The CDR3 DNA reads TGTGCCAGCAGCTTAGGCGCTAGTCTACCAGATACGCAGTATTTT.